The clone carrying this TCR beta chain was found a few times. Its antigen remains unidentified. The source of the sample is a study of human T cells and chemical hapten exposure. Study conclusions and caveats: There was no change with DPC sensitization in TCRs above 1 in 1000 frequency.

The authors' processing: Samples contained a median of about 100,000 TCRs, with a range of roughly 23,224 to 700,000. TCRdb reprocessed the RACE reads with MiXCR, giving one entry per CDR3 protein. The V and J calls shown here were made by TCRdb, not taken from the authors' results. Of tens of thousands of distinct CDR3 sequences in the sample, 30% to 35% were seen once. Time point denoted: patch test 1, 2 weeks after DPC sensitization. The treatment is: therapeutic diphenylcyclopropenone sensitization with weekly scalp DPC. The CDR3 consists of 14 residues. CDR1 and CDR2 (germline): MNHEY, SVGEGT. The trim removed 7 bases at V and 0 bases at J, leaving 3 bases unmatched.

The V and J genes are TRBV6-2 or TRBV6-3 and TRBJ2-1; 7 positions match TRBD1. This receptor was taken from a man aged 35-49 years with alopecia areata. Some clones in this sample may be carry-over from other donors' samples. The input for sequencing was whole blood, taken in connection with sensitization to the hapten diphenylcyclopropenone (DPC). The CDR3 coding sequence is TGTGCCAGCAAGGCAGGGGGCTCCTACAATGAGCAGTTCTTC. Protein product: CASKAGGSYNEQFF.